Listed below are T cell receptor beta chains from one sample, sequenced in a study of glioma-infiltrating T cells after dendritic cell vaccination. Data came from immunoSEQ multiplex PCR; TCRdb stores just in-frame clones and leaves some out. The sample shows about 73,000 clones, around 79% of them seen only once. Specimen: blood, collected before dendritic cell vaccination. Source of these receptors: a human donor with glioblastoma. Both conserved end residues are part of each CDR3. The order of the fields is V gene, D gene, J gene, clone size, CDR3 DNA, CDR3 protein. A D gene is named only where the DNA matches it firmly. Only some rows state a clone size, as once, few, many or a class for expanded clones.

>TRBV4-1|TRBD1|TRBJ2-1|.
TGCGCCAGCAGCCAAGATGGGACAGGGGATTATGAGCAGTTCTTC
CASSQDGTGDYEQFF
>TRBV4-1|TRBD2|TRBJ2-2|.
TGCGCCAGCAGCCAAGAGAAGAGGGCTAGACTAGCGGGAGTGGTCGCCGGGGAGCTGTTTTTT
CASSQEKRARLAGVVAGELFF
>TRBV2|.|TRBJ1-5|.
TGTGCCAGCAGGTTTAGCGGGAATCAGCCCCAGCATTTT
CASRFSGNQPQHF
>TRBV19|TRBD1|TRBJ1-3|.
TGTGCCAGTAGTACGAGGACAGGGTCTGGAAACACCATATATTTT
CASSTRTGSGNTIYF
>TRBV19|.|TRBJ2-3|.
TGTGCCAGTAGGGAACAGGTTGGCACAGATACGCAGTATTTT
CASREQVGTDTQYF
>TRBV6-4|.|TRBJ2-2|few
TGTGCCAGCAGTGACTCGGGGCAGGACACCGGGGAGCTGTTTTTT
CASSDSGQDTGELFF
>TRBV10-3|TRBD1|TRBJ1-2|.
TGTGCCATCACTCCGGGACAGCGGACTAACTATGGCTACACCTTC
CAITPGQRTNYGYTF
>TRBV6-1|.|TRBJ2-3|once
TGTGCCAGCAGTGAGGACAGACACACAGATACGCAGTATTTT
CASSEDRHTDTQYF
>TRBV14|TRBD1|TRBJ2-3|.
TGTGCCAGCAGCCGTCTGGGACAGATAAGCACAGATACGCAGTATTTT
CASSRLGQISTDTQYF
>TRBV29-1|.|TRBJ1-1|.
TGCAGCGTTGAAGATAGCAGTAAAGCTGAAGCTTTCTTT
CSVEDSSKAEAFF